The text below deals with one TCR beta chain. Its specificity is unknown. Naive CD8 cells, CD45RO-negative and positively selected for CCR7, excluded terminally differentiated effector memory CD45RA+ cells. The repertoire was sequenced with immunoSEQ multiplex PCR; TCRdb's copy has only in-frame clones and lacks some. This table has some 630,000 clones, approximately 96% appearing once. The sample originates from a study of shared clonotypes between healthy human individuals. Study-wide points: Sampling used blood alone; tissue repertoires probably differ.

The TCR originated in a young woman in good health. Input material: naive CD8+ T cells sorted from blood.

The CDR3 sequence: CASSQAQQWTQYF. The DNA for the CDR3 is TGTGCCAGCAGCCAAGCCCAGCAGTGGACCCAGTACTTC. This chain joins TRBV7-9 and TRBJ2-5, with D uncertain. CDR3 length: 13 amino acids. Trimming cost V 5 bases and J 7 bases, with 14 bases left between them. The germline CDR1 and CDR2 sequences are SEHNR and FQNEAQ (reference sequence).